This TCR beta chain was found in a study of blood T cell repertoires in COVID-19. Study as a whole: Samples of COVID-19 (acute and convalescent) were obtained from the United States, Italy and Spain. In each case, the material was cDNA or gDNA derived from T cells, B-cell-depleted T cells, or PBMCs.

This CDR3 is built from 13 residues. Trimming took 4 bases from V and 5 from J, leaving 11 bases between them. CDR1 and CDR2 from the germline V gene are MDHEN and SYDVKM. Authors' processing steps: Reference gene primer amplification yielded estimated nucleated cell counts. Produced via immunoSEQ multiplex PCR; TCRdb's table is partial and in-frame only. The V and J calls and the clone size are those of that table, but D and trimming were determined from the DNA. This sample carries 150,000 to 200,000 clones, 85% to 90% of them seen once, and the ten largest clones take roughly 2.5%. This receptor was obtained from a man between 40 and 49 years old with active or convalescent COVID-19. The rearrangement uses TRBV28 and TRBJ1-2; D is unresolved. Sequencing was carried out using peripheral blood. The CDR3 sequence is CASSWASLYGYTF. The CDR3 DNA is TGTGCCAGCAGTTGGGCCAGCTTATATGGCTACACCTTC.